This T cell receptor (beta chain) was sequenced during a study of T-cell reconstitution after alpha-beta-depleted transplantation in children. Molecular barcoding with unique molecular identifiers was used for the TCRbeta library. A single record per CDR3 protein comes from TCRdb applying MiXCR to the PCR reads. The sample shows hundreds of thousands of distinct CDR3 sequences, over 10% of them seen only once. This clonotype was found once. The CDR3 contains 13 residues. Germline values: CDR1 SQVTM, CDR2 ANQGSEA. Trimming at V came to 5 bases and at J to 5 bases, leaving 7 bases not matched to a gene.

This chain connects TRBV29-1 to TRBJ2-7; 9 bases map to TRBD1. The clonotype was recovered from a girl aged 2 to 9 with congenital amegakaryocytic thrombocytopenia, due to receive a stem cell transplant. The source was PBMCs, collected before TCRalphabeta/CD19-depleted stem cell transplant. The CDR3 spells CSVPGQGTNEQYF. DNA of the CDR3: TGCAGCGTTCCAGGACAGGGGACGAACGAGCAGTACTTC.